This record looks at one T cell receptor beta chain sequence and its context. Its antigen is unknown. Only CD45RO-negative cells positively selected for CCR7 counted as naive CD8 cells, so terminally differentiated effector memory CD45RA+ cells were excluded. The record originates from a study of shared clonotypes between healthy human individuals. For the study at large: For every donor, three CD4 naive, three CD4 memory, two CD8 naive and one CD8 memory plates were used. General study findings and limits: With four donors compared, roughly 5% of naive CD4 clonotypes were shared.

At the deep level, the assay was run. Repertoires were generated with immunoSEQ multiplex PCR, while TCRdb's copy carries only in-frame clones and drops some. This sample yields about 820,000 clones, of which 90% to 95% are seen a single time; 24% belongs to the top ten. The CDR3 contains 11 residues. The V and J ends lost 7 bases and 7 bases, in that order; junction bases with no gene match: 2. The germline gives CDR1 MNHNY, CDR2 SVGAGI (reference sequence). The TCR was taken from a man younger than 40 in good health. The sequencing sample was made of naive CD8+ T cells sorted from blood. V and J are TRBV6-6 and TRBJ1-2, with 8 bases lining up with TRBD1. The CDR3 sequence: CASIDRGGYTF. In DNA form, the CDR3 reads TGTGCCAGCATAGACAGGGGTGGCTACACCTTC.